The 8 T cell receptor beta chains in this list originate from one sample, sequenced in a study of blood T cell repertoires in COVID-19. Assay used: immunoSEQ multiplex PCR; TCRdb lists only in-frame clones, some missing. Of 150,000 to 250,000 clones listed, 87% are singletons. Material: PBMCs or T cells enriched from blood (not recorded which). The receptors were gathered from a woman in her 30s who had recovered from COVID-19.

The chain has TRBV5-4 and TRBJ1-3; no reliable D call. V was shortened by 2 bases and J by 4 bases, with 7 bases between the two germline ends. The CDR3 has 13 residues. Germline V gives CDR1 SGHNT, CDR2 YYREEE (reference sequence). CDR3 sequence: CASSFPQGNTIYF. The CDR3, as DNA: TGTGCCAGCAGCTTCCCACAGGGAAACACCATATATTTT.

This clone was seen just once. This chain connects TRBV29-1 to TRBJ1-1; the D gene is possibly TRBD1 (6 bases). V shed 7 bases and J shed 0 bases, with 12 bases lying between them. This CDR3 has 13 residues. CDR1 and CDR2 from the germline V gene are SQVTM and ANQGSEA. The CDR3 protein is CSGKGQLNTEAFF. DNA of the CDR3: TGCAGCGGAAAGGGACAACTGAACACTGAAGCTTTCTTT.

The rearrangement links TRBV6-5 to TRBJ1-1, with D possibly matching TRBD1 (5 bases). Germline V gives CDR1 MNHEY, CDR2 SVGAGI. The ends were cut back, 0 bases at V and 1 base at J, with 12 bases in the middle. The CDR3 contains 16 residues. The CDR3 is CASSYSSTVTNTEAFF. CDR3 DNA: TGTGCCAGCAGTTACTCCTCGACAGTTACGAACACTGAAGCTTTCTTT.

The chain employs TRBV4-2 and TRBJ2-7, with D perhaps TRBD1 (6 bases). V dropped 4 bases and J dropped 6 bases, with 19 bases sitting between them. CDR3 length: 15 residues. Germline V CDR1 and CDR2: LGHNA, YNFKEQ. The DNA for the CDR3 is TGTGCCAGCAGCCCGGTTCGTACAGGGTTGCTCGAGCAGTACTTC. This gives the protein CASSPVRTGLLEQYF.

This clone was recorded once. The rearrangement uses TRBV30 and TRBJ1-3, with a weak D call TRBD1 (5 bases). The CDR3 runs 14 residues. Germline CDR1 and CDR2: GTSNPN and SVGIG (reference sequence). V lost 1 base and J 0 bases, leaving 7 bases between the germline ends. The CDR3 bases are TGTGCCTGGAGTGAAGGGGTCTCTGGAAACACCATATATTTT. This translates into CAWSEGVSGNTIYF.

The V and J genes are TRBV18 and TRBJ1-1, with D possibly TRBD1 on 5 matching bases. The CDR3 runs 16 residues. CDR1 is KGHSH and CDR2 is LQKENI in the germline V gene. Trimming removed 3 bases from V and 1 base from J, with 15 bases in between. The CDR3 loop reads CASSPQPAGTNTEAFF. The CDR3 DNA follows: TGTGCCAGCTCACCCCAACCCGCGGGGACGAACACTGAAGCTTTCTTT.

This chain links TRBV4-2 with TRBJ2-3; TRBD2 agrees at 12 bases. CDR1 is LGHNA and CDR2 is YNFKEQ in the germline V gene. J gave up 3 bases and V 0 bases, and 10 bases lay outside the gene matches. The CDR3 consists of 19 residues. The CDR3 coding sequence is TGTGCCAGCAGCCAAGATTTGAGCAGAACTAGCGGGAGGACAGATACGCAGTATTTT. This codes for CASSQDLSRTSGRTDTQYF.

This chain uses TRBV7-3 with TRBJ1-2; D unresolved. Per the germline V gene, CDR1 is SGHTA and CDR2 is FQGTGA. The V and J ends lost 3 bases and 1 base respectively, with 12 bases between them. The CDR3 spans 15 residues. The CDR3 nucleotides are TGTGCCAGCAGCTTTGGTCCGGGGATTAACTATGGCTACACCTTC. Translated, it gives CASSFGPGINYGYTF.